This TCR beta chain is from a study of technical replicates of blood from a handful of donors. Germline V gene data show CDR1 as SGHVS and CDR2 as FQNEAQ. The CDR3 has 17 amino acids. The V end was cut by 2 bases, the J end by 0 bases, with 14 bases between. Here immunoSEQ multiplex PCR was the method, and the copy in TCRdb shows in-frame clones only, minus some. The sample has roughly 93,000 clones, around 95% seen once. What was sequenced was T cells isolated from PBMCs. The chain joins TRBV7-8 to TRBJ1-5; D might be TRBD1 (6 bases). The source of this sequence is a human donor in good health. The CDR3 DNA follows: TGTGCCAGCAGCTTAAGGTCGGCAGGGGATAGCAATCAGCCCCAGCATTTT. This sequence encodes CASSLRSAGDSNQPQHF. Variable domain in full (rest from reference TRBV7-8 and TRBJ1-5): GAGVSQSPRYKVAKRGQDVALRCDPISGHVSLFWYQQALGQGPEFLTYFQNEAQLDKSGLPSDRFFAERPEGSVSTLKIQRTQQEDSAVYLCASSLRSAGDSNQPQHFGDGTRLSIL.